Shown below are 5 T cell receptor beta chains from a single sample sequenced in a study of shared clonotypes between healthy human individuals. This table comes from immunoSEQ multiplex PCR, and its TCRdb copy is limited to in-frame clones, with some not included. The table includes about 1 million clones, about 80% detected once. Sequencing used memory CD4+ T cells sorted from blood. Subset reported: CD45RA-negative fraction. Receptors originate from a man aged 18 to 29 in good health.

Regarding this clone: This sample includes further DNA sequences coding for the same CDR3. The rearrangement uses TRBV5-1 and TRBJ2-3; 8 nucleotides line up with TRBD2. J lost 2 bases, V lost 2 bases, and 1 base had no gene match. Looked up from germline, CDR1 is SGHRS and CDR2 is YFSETQ. CDR3 length equals 14 residues. The CDR3 DNA follows: TGCGCCAGCAGCTTTAGCGGGGTCACAGATACGCAGTATTTT. Protein sequence: CASSFSGVTDTQYF.

V usage is TRBV7-9 and J usage is TRBJ2-1; no clear D gene. CDR3 length equals 10 residues. Germline-derived CDR1 and CDR2 are SEHNR and FQNEAQ (reference sequence). The V end was cut by 7 bases, the J end by 7 bases, with 5 bases between. CDR3 sequence reads: CASMSNEQFF. As DNA, the CDR3 is TGTGCCAGCATGTCGAATGAGCAGTTCTTC.

This chain uses TRBV5-4 with TRBJ1-6; 8 bases match TRBD1. Germline values: CDR1 SGHNT, CDR2 YYREEE (reference sequence). V lost 0 bases and J lost 10; bases outside the gene matches: 12. This CDR3 region has 17 residues. The CDR3 reads CASSLGQGAIMKSPLHF. In nucleotides, the CDR3 is TGTGCCAGCAGCTTGGGGCAGGGGGCTATTATGAAGTCACCCCTCCACTTT.

The genes are TRBV5-1 and TRBJ2-7; D is perhaps TRBD1 or TRBD2 (5 bases each). Trimming took off 4 bases at V and 0 bases at J, with 14 bases between the two ends. This CDR3 has 15 residues. Germline CDR1 reads SGHRS; CDR2 reads YFSETQ. CDR3 loop: CASSPGTKSSYEQYF. CDR3 DNA: TGCGCCAGCAGCCCCGGGACGAAGAGCTCCTACGAGCAGTACTTC.

This clone was observed a single time. The chain recombines TRBV28 with TRBJ2-2; tentatively, D is TRBD2 (6 bases). Germline V gene sequence: CDR1 MDHEN, CDR2 SYDVKM. Trimming stripped 3 bases from V and 4 bases from J, with 9 bases between. There are 14 residues in the CDR3. The CDR3: CASSFQGGTGELFF. The CDR3 bases are TGTGCCAGCAGTTTCCAGGGAGGCACCGGGGAGCTGTTTTTT. Full variable domain (missing parts from reference TRBV28 and TRBJ2-2): DVKVTQSSRYLVKRTGEKVFLECVQDMDHENMFWYRQDPGLGLRLIYFSYDVKMKEKGDIPEGYSVSREKKERFSLILESASTNQTSMYLCASSFQGGTGELFFGEGSRLTVL.